This T cell receptor (beta chain) was obtained from a study of CD8 T cells in Susac syndrome. Random hexamers were used to reverse transcribe the RNA input (0.5 to 1 ug). Coverage of TCR beta CDR3 amplification by immunoSEQ multiplex PCR extended to 54 Vbeta and 13 Jbeta. TCRdb re-called the immunoSEQ multiplex PCR reads with MiXCR, one entry per CDR3 protein. The table includes hundreds of thousands of distinct CDR3 sequences, approximately 81% detected once. The CDR3 has 18 amino acids. CDR1 is SEHNR, CDR2 FQNEAQ, per germline (reference sequence). Trimming stripped 4 bases from V and 5 bases from J, with 25 bases between.

The sequencing sample was made of CD8+ T cells from PBMCs. J is TRBJ2-3 and V is TRBV7-9; D uncertain. The sequence derives from a human donor with multiple sclerosis. The CDR3 protein is CASSSSSPGYYFRDTQYF. In DNA form, the CDR3 reads TGTGCCAGCAGCTCATCCAGCCCCGGGTACTACTTCAGAGATACGCAGTATTTT.